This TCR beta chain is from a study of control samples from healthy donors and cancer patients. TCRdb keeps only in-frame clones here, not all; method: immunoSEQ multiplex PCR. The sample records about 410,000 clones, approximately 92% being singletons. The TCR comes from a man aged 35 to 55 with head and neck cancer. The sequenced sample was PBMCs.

The CDR3: CASSPGTGADNSPLHF. In DNA, the CDR3 is TGTGCCAGCAGTCCCGGGACAGGGGCAGATAATTCACCCCTCCACTTT. The genes are TRBV27 and TRBJ1-6; 10 nucleotides align to TRBD1. After removal of 5 bases from V and 5 bases from J, the junction contained 6 bases not matched to a gene. The V gene's germline CDR1 is MNHEY and CDR2 SMNVEV (reference sequence). CDR3 length: 16 amino acids.